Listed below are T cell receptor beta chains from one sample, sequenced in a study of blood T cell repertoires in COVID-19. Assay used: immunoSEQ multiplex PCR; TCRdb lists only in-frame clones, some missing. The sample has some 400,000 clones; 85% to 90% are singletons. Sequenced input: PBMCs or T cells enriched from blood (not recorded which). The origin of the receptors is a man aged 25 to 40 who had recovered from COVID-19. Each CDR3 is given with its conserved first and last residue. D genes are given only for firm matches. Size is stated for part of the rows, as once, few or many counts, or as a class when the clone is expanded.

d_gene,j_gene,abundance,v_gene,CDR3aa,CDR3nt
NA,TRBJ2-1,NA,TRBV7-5,CVRSGGDRERGEQFF,TGTGTCAGAAGCGGAGGGGACAGGGAGAGGGGTGAGCAGTTCTTC
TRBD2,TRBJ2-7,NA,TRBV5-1,CASSPAGTSGGYEQYF,TGCGCCAGCAGCCCCGCAGGGACTAGCGGAGGCTACGAGCAGTACTTC
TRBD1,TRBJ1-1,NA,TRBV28,CASSSTGGRGNTEAFF,TGTGCCAGCAGTTCCACAGGGGGCAGGGGGAACACTGAAGCTTTCTTT
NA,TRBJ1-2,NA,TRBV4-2,CASSHRSGNGYTF,TGTGCCAGCAGCCACCGCTCCGGTAATGGCTACACCTTC
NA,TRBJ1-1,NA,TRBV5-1,CASSLSGVGTEAFF,TGCGCCAGCAGCTTGTCAGGGGTCGGCACTGAAGCTTTCTTT
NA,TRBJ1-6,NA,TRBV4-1,CASSQEFSEYNSPLHF,TGCGCCAGCAGCCAAGAATTCAGCGAGTATAATTCACCCCTCCACTTT
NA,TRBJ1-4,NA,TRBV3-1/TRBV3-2,CASSLTVATNEKLFF,TGTGCCAGCAGCCTCACGGTGGCAACTAATGAAAAACTGTTTTTT
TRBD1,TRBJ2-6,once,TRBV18,CASSLLTGADGSGANVLTF,TGTGCCAGCTCACTCCTGACAGGGGCAGACGGCTCTGGGGCCAACGTCCTGACTTTC
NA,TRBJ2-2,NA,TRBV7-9,CASTVGAPNTGELFF,TGTGCCAGCACCGTAGGGGCGCCAAACACCGGGGAGCTGTTTTTT
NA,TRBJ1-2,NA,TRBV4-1,CASSQDRTAYGYTF,TGCGCCAGCAGCCAAGACCGGACAGCCTATGGCTACACCTTC
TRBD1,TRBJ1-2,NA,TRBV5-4,CASSLAWTGDYGYTF,TGTGCCAGCAGCTTGGCGTGGACAGGAGACTATGGCTACACCTTC
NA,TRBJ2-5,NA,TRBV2,CASSVGGETQYF,TGTGCCAGCAGTGTGGGGGGAGAGACCCAGTACTTC
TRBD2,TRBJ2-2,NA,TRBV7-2,CASSVRVLAGTGELFF,TGTGCCAGCAGCGTCCGGGTCCTAGCGGGCACCGGGGAGCTGTTTTTT
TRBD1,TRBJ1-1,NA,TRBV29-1,CSVERRDRGLETEAFF,TGCAGCGTTGAGCGGCGGGACAGGGGATTGGAGACTGAAGCTTTCTTT
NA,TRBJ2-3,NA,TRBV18,CASSSLSGGATTDTQYF,TGTGCCAGCTCATCTCTCTCAGGCGGGGCCACCACAGATACGCAGTATTTT
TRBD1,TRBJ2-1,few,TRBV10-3,CATGTGTDNEQFF,TGTGCCACCGGGACAGGGACAGACAATGAGCAGTTCTTC
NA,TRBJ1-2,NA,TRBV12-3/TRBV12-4,CASSPPGPLPTF,TGTGCCAGCAGCCCCCCGGGTCCACTCCCCACCTTC
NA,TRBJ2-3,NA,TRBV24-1,CATNDRSTDTQYF,TGTGCCACCAACGACAGGTCCACAGATACGCAGTATTTT
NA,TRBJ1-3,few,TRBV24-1,CATSDPSSGNTIYF,TGTGCCACCAGTGATCCGTCCTCTGGAAACACCATATATTTT
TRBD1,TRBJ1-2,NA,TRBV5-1,CASSLGQGAMAYGYTF,TGCGCCAGCAGCTTGGGACAGGGGGCTATGGCTTATGGCTACACCTTC
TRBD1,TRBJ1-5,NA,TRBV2,CASKGQGYQPQHF,TGTGCCAGCAAAGGACAGGGTTATCAGCCCCAGCATTTT
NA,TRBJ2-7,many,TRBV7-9,CASSLGTGYDEQYF,TGTGCCAGCAGCTTAGGTACAGGGTACGACGAGCAGTACTTC
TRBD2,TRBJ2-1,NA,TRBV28,CASSERGPSYNEQFF,TGTGCCAGCAGCGAGCGGGGCCCCTCCTACAATGAGCAGTTCTTC
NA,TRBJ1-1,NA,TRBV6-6,CASISSGTEAFF,TGTGCCAGCATTTCCAGCGGCACTGAAGCTTTCTTT
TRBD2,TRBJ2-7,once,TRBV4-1,CASSQTSGRIYEQYF,TGCGCCAGCAGCCAAACTAGCGGGAGGATCTACGAGCAGTACTTC
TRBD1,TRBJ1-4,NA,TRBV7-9,CASTPRGGNEKLFF,TGTGCCAGCACCCCTCGAGGGGGCAACGAAAAACTGTTTTTT
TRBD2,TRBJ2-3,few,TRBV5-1,CASTSGGRTSTDTQYF,TGCGCCAGCACCTCGGGCGGGAGGACTAGCACAGATACGCAGTATTTT
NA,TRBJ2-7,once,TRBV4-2,CASSQSNSQSYEQYF,TGTGCCAGCAGCCAAAGTAACAGTCAATCCTACGAGCAGTACTTC
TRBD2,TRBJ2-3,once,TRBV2,CASRVAGNTDTQYF,TGTGCCAGCAGGGTAGCGGGGAACACAGATACGCAGTATTTT
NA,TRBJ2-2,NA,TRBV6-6,CASSYSIQGLAGELFF,TGTGCCAGCAGTTACTCGATTCAGGGTCTCGCCGGGGAGCTGTTTTTT
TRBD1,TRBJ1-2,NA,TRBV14,CASSPLDRDGYTF,TGTGCCAGCAGCCCTCTGGACAGGGATGGCTACACCTTC
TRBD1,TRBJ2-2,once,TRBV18,CASSQGQVDTGELFF,TGTGCCAGCTCACAGGGACAGGTGGACACCGGGGAGCTGTTTTTT
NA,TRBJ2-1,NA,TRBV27,CASSPWTSGNEQFF,TGTGCCAGCAGTCCCTGGACATCAGGGAATGAGCAGTTCTTC
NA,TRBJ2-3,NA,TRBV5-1,CASSSVDTQYF,TGCGCCAGCAGTTCGGTGGATACGCAGTATTTT
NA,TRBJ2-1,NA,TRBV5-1,CASSLGGQVGEQFF,TGCGCCAGCAGCTTGGGGGGGCAGGTTGGTGAGCAGTTCTTC
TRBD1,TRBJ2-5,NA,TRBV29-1,CSVEPGQGLGETQYF,TGCAGCGTTGAACCCGGACAGGGGTTGGGTGAGACCCAGTACTTC
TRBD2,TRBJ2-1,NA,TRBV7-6,CASSSGAGVSYNEQFF,TGTGCCAGCAGTTCCGGGGCGGGAGTTTCCTACAATGAGCAGTTCTTC
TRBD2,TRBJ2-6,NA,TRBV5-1,CASSFGLAGAGANVLTF,TGCGCCAGCAGCTTCGGACTAGCGGGAGCTGGGGCCAACGTCCTGACTTTC
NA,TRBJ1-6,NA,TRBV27,CASSWGVAADSPLHF,TGTGCCAGCAGTTGGGGGGTCGCGGCGGACTCACCCCTCCACTTT
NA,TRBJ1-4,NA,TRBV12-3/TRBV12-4,CASTDTAGEKLFF,TGTGCCAGCACCGACACTGCTGGTGAAAAACTGTTTTTT
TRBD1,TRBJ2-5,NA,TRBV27,CASSPGTAQETQYF,TGTGCCAGCAGTCCCGGGACAGCCCAAGAGACCCAGTACTTC
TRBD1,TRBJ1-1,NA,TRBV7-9,CASSSGTGSTEAFF,TGTGCCAGCAGCTCCGGGACAGGGAGCACTGAAGCTTTCTTT
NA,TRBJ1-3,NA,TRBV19,CASSAGRGVNTIYF,TGTGCCAGTAGTGCCGGGCGGGGGGTAAACACCATATATTTT
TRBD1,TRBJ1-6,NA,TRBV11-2,CASSLVQGDSPLHF,TGTGCCAGCAGCTTAGTACAGGGGGACTCACCCCTCCACTTT
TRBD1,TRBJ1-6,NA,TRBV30,CAWGGQGDTPLHF,TGTGCCTGGGGGGGACAGGGTGATACACCCCTCCACTTT
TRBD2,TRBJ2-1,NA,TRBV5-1,CASSLASGRSGNNEQFF,TGCGCCAGCAGCTTGGCCTCGGGTCGTAGCGGGAACAATGAGCAGTTCTTC
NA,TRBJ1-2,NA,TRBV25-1,CASGGEVANGYTF,TGTGCCAGCGGGGGGGAGGTGGCTAACGGCTACACCTTC
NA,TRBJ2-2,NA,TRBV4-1,CASSLLETGELFF,TGCGCCAGCAGCCTCTTAGAGACCGGGGAGCTGTTTTTT
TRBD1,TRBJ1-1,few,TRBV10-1,CASSEGTGTDTEAFF,TGCGCCAGCAGTGAGGGGACAGGAACAGACACTGAAGCTTTCTTT
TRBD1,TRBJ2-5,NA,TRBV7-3,CASSPGTGEWTQYF,TGTGCCAGCAGCCCGGGGACAGGGGAGTGGACCCAGTACTTC
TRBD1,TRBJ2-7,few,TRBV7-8,CASSPAGTGVYEQYF,TGTGCCAGCAGCCCAGCCGGGACAGGGGTGTACGAGCAGTACTTC
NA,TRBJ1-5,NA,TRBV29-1,CSVAGGGNQPQHF,TGCAGCGTTGCGGGGGGTGGCAATCAGCCCCAGCATTTT
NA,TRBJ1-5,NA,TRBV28,CASSWGGQPQHF,TGTGCCAGCAGTTGGGGCGGACAGCCCCAGCATTTT
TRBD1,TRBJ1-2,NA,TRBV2,CASSEQAAGQGSYTF,TGTGCCAGCAGTGAGCAAGCCGCAGGACAGGGGAGCTACACCTTC
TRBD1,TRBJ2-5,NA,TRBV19,CASSIGPATGQETQYF,TGTGCCAGTAGTATCGGCCCGGCGACAGGGCAAGAGACCCAGTACTTC
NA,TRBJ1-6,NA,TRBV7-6,CASSRMSSYNSPLHF,TGTGCCAGCAGCCGTATGAGCTCCTATAATTCACCCCTCCACTTT